The sequence of this TCR beta chain was determined in a study of vaccination effects on CD4 cells after COVID-19 (dated by TCRdb to between 2021 and 2024). For the wider study: Across the study, the median time from the second dose to post-vaccine sampling was 72 days (range 14 to 241). The Oncomine TCR Beta short-read assay on an Illumina iSeq 100 was used to sequence cultures from other donors in the study. SARS-CoV-2 spike-specific CD4+ TCR repertoires from before and after mRNA vaccination were compared in COVID-19 convalescent patients and in infection-naive vaccine recipients. A total of approximately 9 COVID-19 convalescent patients and several SARS-CoV-2-naive healthy vaccine recipients were included in the full study. What the research found in general, with its limitations: Clones induced by infection and clones induced by vaccination both contracted markedly at late timepoints after vaccination, which fits with T cell responses waning over time. In healthy vaccine recipients, vaccine-induced clones were almost all SARS-CoV-2 mono-reactive, with only 1 of 255 cross-reactive with common cold coronaviruses. The study was limited by a small number of convalescent patients, and early post-infection timepoints were lacking.

To identify antigen-specific CD4+ T cell clonotypes by their expansion, the ViraFEST assay first stimulated PBMC with viral peptide pools and then applied TCR sequencing. After around 11 days of culture, CD4+ T cells were isolated with the EasySep CD4+ T cell isolation kit. Each participant got two doses of an mRNA SARS-CoV-2 vaccine, either BNT162b2 or mRNA-1273. Healthy vaccine recipients had no prior SARS-CoV-2 infection, confirmed by negative nucleocapsid antibodies before and after vaccination. Some 2 million PBMC per well were cultured with about 9 ug/ml peptides in IMDM containing about 5% human AB serum, roughly 9.5 IU/ml IL-2 and gentamicin. Half of the culture medium was replaced with fresh IL-2-containing medium on days 3 and 7. Unless noted otherwise, every peptide stimulation condition was grown in triplicate wells. Using Ficoll-Paque Plus gradient centrifugation, PBMC were separated from whole blood and then either used fresh or cryopreserved at -140C. The overlapping peptide pools covered the spike proteins of SARS-CoV-2 and of the common cold coronaviruses HCoV-NL63, HCoV-OC43 and HCoV-229E. Genomic DNA was extracted from cultured CD4+ T cells with the QIAamp micro DNA kit.

V is cut by 0 bases and J by 7 bases, and the space between the germline ends is 14 bases. The germline V gene sets CDR1 to SGHTS and CDR2 to YDEGEE. CDR3 length: 15 amino acids, cysteine to phenylalanine. The kept DNA is CDR3 alone, 45 bases in frame from the first base. On this clone itself: Its antigen is unknown. Base-call qualities are not available, and no considerably larger clone is one nucleotide away.

The method behind the library was the immunoSEQ multiplex PCR assay. DNA from the CD4+ T cells that had been cultured and isolated underwent TCR beta CDR3 sequencing. The original pipeline was this. Non-productive TCR sequences were removed and reads were trimmed to the CDR3 region, keeping CDR3s of at least 7 amino acids. Antigen-specific clonotypes were identified using the MANAFEST web app by comparison of expansion in peptide wells against reference cultures. To count as positive, a clone had to show expansion at FDR<0.05 compared with the reference and with all other wells, an odds ratio above 5, and a frequency above 0.1% in two replicate wells. Clonotypes significantly expanded in SARS-CoV-2 spike wells and in at least one common cold coronavirus spike condition were defined as cross-reactive. CDR3 similarity was assessed by Levenshtein distance with the stringdist R package, and unrooted trees were built with ape in R 3.6.1. In its TCRdb copy, this immuneACCESS table keeps in-frame sequences only and misses some clones. Where compared with another copy, unresolved V genes explain less than half of these, and the others have no known cause. V and J calls and clone size are given by that table; D and trimming were obtained from the DNA. The sample table shows some 30,000 clones, and less than 80% are seen once. The ten largest clones take up around 9% of the sample.

The sample consisted of CD4+ T cells from PBMCs cultured with SARS-CoV-2 spike peptides, taken after COVID-19 vaccination. Per the publication, the cell subset or site label means: SARS-CoV-2 spike overlapping peptide pool stimulation. This clonotype originated in a human donor who received a COVID-19 vaccine. Here the chain combines TRBV5-8 and TRBJ1-5; the D gene is possibly TRBD1, with 6 bases matching. CDR3 protein: CASSLVTGFPQPQHF. The nucleotide sequence is TGTGCCAGCAGCTTGGTTACAGGGTTTCCCCAGCCCCAGCATTTT.